Listed below are T cell receptor beta chains from one sample, sequenced in a study of blood T cell repertoires in COVID-19. This table comes from immunoSEQ multiplex PCR, and its TCRdb copy is limited to in-frame clones, with some not included. The sample lists about 400,000 clones, approximately 86% seen once, with 7% to 7.5% in the top ten. Sequencing was done on a sample of peripheral blood. Source of these receptors: a woman in her sixties or seventies with COVID-19, enrolled during active disease. Each CDR3 is given with its conserved first and last residue. The order of the fields is clone size, J gene, V gene, D gene, CDR3 DNA, CDR3 protein. A D gene is named only where the DNA matches it firmly. The size entry is marked missing in some rows and otherwise reads once, few, many or a size class.

abundance: few; j_gene: TRBJ1-1; v_gene: TRBV30; d_gene: .; CDR3nt: TGTGCCTGGATTGGAGGTCCAGGAGGTAACACTGAAGCTTTCTTT; CDR3aa: CAWIGGPGGNTEAFF
abundance: .; j_gene: TRBJ1-4; v_gene: TRBV9; d_gene: .; CDR3nt: TGTGCCAGCAGCGTCTCAGGGAGGGATGAAAAACTGTTTTTT; CDR3aa: CASSVSGRDEKLFF
abundance: .; j_gene: TRBJ2-7; v_gene: TRBV10-1; d_gene: TRBD1; CDR3nt: TGCGCCAGCAGTCCGACAGGGGCCGAGCAGTACTTC; CDR3aa: CASSPTGAEQYF
abundance: .; j_gene: TRBJ2-7; v_gene: TRBV5-1; d_gene: TRBD2; CDR3nt: TGCGCCAGCAGCTTGGCCGGGACTAGCGTTTCCTACGAGCAGTACTTC; CDR3aa: CASSLAGTSVSYEQYF
abundance: .; j_gene: TRBJ2-1; v_gene: TRBV9; d_gene: TRBD2; CDR3nt: TGTGCCAGCAGCTCAGCGGGACTAGCGGGGGCGAATGAGCAGTTCTTC; CDR3aa: CASSSAGLAGANEQFF
abundance: .; j_gene: TRBJ2-2; v_gene: TRBV2; d_gene: .; CDR3nt: TGTGCCAGCAGTGAAGGATCAGGGGCCACCGGGGAGCTGTTTTTT; CDR3aa: CASSEGSGATGELFF
abundance: .; j_gene: TRBJ1-6; v_gene: TRBV2; d_gene: .; CDR3nt: TGTGCCAGCAGTGAAGGTTGGGTCTGGGTGACAGACAATTCACCCCTCCACTTT; CDR3aa: CASSEGWVWVTDNSPLHF
abundance: .; j_gene: TRBJ1-1; v_gene: TRBV11-3; d_gene: .; CDR3nt: TGTGCCAGCAGCTTAGGAGGAGTCAACACTGAAGCTTTCTTT; CDR3aa: CASSLGGVNTEAFF
abundance: .; j_gene: TRBJ2-1; v_gene: TRBV3-1/TRBV3-2; d_gene: .; CDR3nt: TGTGCCAGCAGCCAAGACGGGCGGGCAGTACAAAATGAGCAGTTCTTC; CDR3aa: CASSQDGRAVQNEQFF
abundance: .; j_gene: TRBJ1-3; v_gene: TRBV7-6; d_gene: .; CDR3nt: TGTGCCAGCAGCTTAGCGCAGGGGTACTCTGGAAACACCATATATTTT; CDR3aa: CASSLAQGYSGNTIYF
abundance: .; j_gene: TRBJ2-7; v_gene: TRBV7-2; d_gene: TRBD2; CDR3nt: TGTGCCAGCAGCTTAGGGACTAGCGGGATTTACGAGCAGTACTTC; CDR3aa: CASSLGTSGIYEQYF
abundance: .; j_gene: TRBJ1-2; v_gene: TRBV4-2; d_gene: TRBD1; CDR3nt: TGTGCCAGCAGCACACGGACAGGGGGCAAAATCTATGGCTACACCTTC; CDR3aa: CASSTRTGGKIYGYTF
abundance: .; j_gene: TRBJ2-7; v_gene: TRBV9; d_gene: TRBD2; CDR3nt: TGTGCCAGCAGCCAGAAGTCACTAGCGGGCGAGCAGTACTTC; CDR3aa: CASSQKSLAGEQYF
abundance: .; j_gene: TRBJ1-2; v_gene: TRBV7-2; d_gene: TRBD1; CDR3nt: TGTGCCAGCAGCTTAGTGGGCCAGGGGGGCAACTATGGCTACACCTTC; CDR3aa: CASSLVGQGGNYGYTF
abundance: .; j_gene: TRBJ1-6; v_gene: TRBV14; d_gene: TRBD1; CDR3nt: TGTGCCAGCAGCCAAGGGGACAGGGGAAATTCACCCCTCCACTTT; CDR3aa: CASSQGDRGNSPLHF
abundance: .; j_gene: TRBJ2-5; v_gene: TRBV19; d_gene: .; CDR3nt: TGTGCCAGTAGTATTGGATGGGAGGCGGAGACCCAGTACTTC; CDR3aa: CASSIGWEAETQYF
abundance: .; j_gene: TRBJ1-1; v_gene: TRBV19; d_gene: TRBD1; CDR3nt: TGTGCCAGTAGTTTCGTGCGACAGGGGTTGGTAACTGAAGCTTTCTTT; CDR3aa: CASSFVRQGLVTEAFF
abundance: .; j_gene: TRBJ1-2; v_gene: TRBV18; d_gene: TRBD1; CDR3nt: TGTGCCAGCTCACCCACGGCCGTGGGACAGGGGTTCAACTATGGCTACACCTTC; CDR3aa: CASSPTAVGQGFNYGYTF
abundance: .; j_gene: TRBJ1-3; v_gene: TRBV18; d_gene: TRBD1; CDR3nt: TGTGCCAGCTCACCGGGGACAGGGCAGTCTCTTGGAAACACCATATATTTT; CDR3aa: CASSPGTGQSLGNTIYF
abundance: .; j_gene: TRBJ2-7; v_gene: TRBV2; d_gene: .; CDR3nt: TGTGCCAGCAGTGACTGGACAAGCTCCTACGAGCAGTACTTC; CDR3aa: CASSDWTSSYEQYF
abundance: .; j_gene: TRBJ1-2; v_gene: TRBV15; d_gene: .; CDR3nt: TGTGCCACCAGCAGAGATGCGGGGATTAACTATGGCTACACCTTC; CDR3aa: CATSRDAGINYGYTF
abundance: .; j_gene: TRBJ1-3; v_gene: TRBV15; d_gene: TRBD1; CDR3nt: TGTGCCACCAGCAGAGCCCCCGGACAGGGTGACACCATATATTTT; CDR3aa: CATSRAPGQGDTIYF
abundance: .; j_gene: TRBJ1-6; v_gene: TRBV30; d_gene: TRBD1; CDR3nt: TGTGCCGGCCTGACAGGGAAATACAGCTCCTATAATTCACCCCTCCACTTT; CDR3aa: CAGLTGKYSSYNSPLHF
abundance: once; j_gene: TRBJ2-1; v_gene: TRBV9; d_gene: .; CDR3nt: TGTGCCAGCAGCCACTTGGGGGGGGGCGTCAATGAGCAGTTCTTC; CDR3aa: CASSHLGGGVNEQFF
abundance: .; j_gene: TRBJ1-6; v_gene: TRBV7-9; d_gene: TRBD1; CDR3nt: TGTGCCAGCAGCTTAGAAGCAGGGGGTAATTCACCCCTCCACTTT; CDR3aa: CASSLEAGGNSPLHF
abundance: .; j_gene: TRBJ2-4; v_gene: TRBV10-3; d_gene: .; CDR3nt: TGTGCCATCAGTGAACAGGTCTCGGGAAACATTCAGTACTTC; CDR3aa: CAISEQVSGNIQYF
abundance: .; j_gene: TRBJ1-1; v_gene: TRBV13; d_gene: TRBD1; CDR3nt: TGTGCCAGCAGCTTAGGTCGGACAGGGGGCCAAAAAGCTTTCTTT; CDR3aa: CASSLGRTGGQKAFF
abundance: once; j_gene: TRBJ1-1; v_gene: TRBV18; d_gene: .; CDR3nt: TGTGCCAGCTCACCAGGGCTGAACACGAACACTGAAGCTTTCTTT; CDR3aa: CASSPGLNTNTEAFF
abundance: .; j_gene: TRBJ2-1; v_gene: TRBV5-1; d_gene: TRBD2; CDR3nt: TGCGCCAGCACAGCGGGGGGGCACAATGAGCAGTTCTTC; CDR3aa: CASTAGGHNEQFF
abundance: .; j_gene: TRBJ2-7; v_gene: TRBV5-6; d_gene: .; CDR3nt: TGTGCCAGCAGCAACCTTCAGGCTGATGAGCAGTACTTC; CDR3aa: CASSNLQADEQYF
abundance: .; j_gene: TRBJ2-7; v_gene: TRBV12-3/TRBV12-4; d_gene: .; CDR3nt: TGTGCCAGCAGTGGCGGCTCCTACGAGCAGTACTTC; CDR3aa: CASSGGSYEQYF
abundance: .; j_gene: TRBJ1-2; v_gene: TRBV11-1; d_gene: TRBD1; CDR3nt: TGTGCCAGCAGCTTCCAAGGGGGCGCTTTGGACTATGGCTACACCTTC; CDR3aa: CASSFQGGALDYGYTF
abundance: few; j_gene: TRBJ1-1; v_gene: TRBV2; d_gene: TRBD1; CDR3nt: TGTGCCAGCAGACCAACAGGGGACGGCACTGAAGCTTTCTTT; CDR3aa: CASRPTGDGTEAFF